This T cell receptor beta chain was sequenced for a study of T cells in Graves' hyperthyroidism and ophthalmopathy. RNA transcripts served as the template for amplifying TCR beta CDR3 regions. The HTBI primer set served for first-round RT-PCR of the TCR CDR3. TCRdb independently ran MiXCR on the multiplex PCR reads; one entry per CDR3 protein. The top ten hold roughly 7.7% of the sample, which has fewer than 550,000 distinct CDR3 sequences, 15% to 19% seen once. CDR1 LNHDA and CDR2 SQIVND come from the germline V gene (reference sequence). Deletions cut 4 bases from V and 4 bases from J, with 14 bases between. This CDR3 region has 15 residues.

The source of this sequence is a woman aged 18-35 years with Graves' hyperthyroidism. This chain links TRBV19 with TRBJ1-5; D remains unclear. What was sequenced was blood. This chain's CDR3 is CASSTEQRANQPQHF. CDR3 in DNA: TGTGCCAGTAGTACCGAGCAAAGGGCGAATCAGCCCCAGCATTTT. Full variable domain (missing parts from reference TRBV19 and TRBJ1-5): DGGITQSPKYLFRKEGQNVTLSCEQNLNHDAMYWYRQDPGQGLRLIYYSQIVNDFQKGDIAEGYSVSREKKESFPLTVTSAQKNPTAFYLCASSTEQRANQPQHFGDGTRLSIL.